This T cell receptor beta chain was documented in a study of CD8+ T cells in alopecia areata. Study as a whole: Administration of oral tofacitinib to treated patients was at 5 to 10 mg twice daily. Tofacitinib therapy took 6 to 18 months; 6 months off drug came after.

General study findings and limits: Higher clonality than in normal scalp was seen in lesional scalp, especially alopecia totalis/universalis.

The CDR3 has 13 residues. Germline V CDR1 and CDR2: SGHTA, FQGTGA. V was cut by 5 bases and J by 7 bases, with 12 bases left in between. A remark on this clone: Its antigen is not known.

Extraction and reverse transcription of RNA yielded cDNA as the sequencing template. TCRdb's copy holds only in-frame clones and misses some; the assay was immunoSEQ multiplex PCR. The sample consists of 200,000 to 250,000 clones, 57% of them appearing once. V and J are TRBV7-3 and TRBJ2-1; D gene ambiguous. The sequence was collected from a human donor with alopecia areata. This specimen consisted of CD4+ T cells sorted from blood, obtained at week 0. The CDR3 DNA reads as TGTGCCAGCAGCCCCCACGGTGGGAATGAGCAGTTCTTC. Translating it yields CASSPHGGNEQFF. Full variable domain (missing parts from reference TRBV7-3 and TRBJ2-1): GAGVSQTPSNKVTEKGKYVELRCDPISGHTALYWYRQSLGQGPEFLIYFQGTGAADDSGLPNDRFFAVRPEGSVSTLKIQRTERGDSAVYLCASSPHGGNEQFFGPGTRLTVL.